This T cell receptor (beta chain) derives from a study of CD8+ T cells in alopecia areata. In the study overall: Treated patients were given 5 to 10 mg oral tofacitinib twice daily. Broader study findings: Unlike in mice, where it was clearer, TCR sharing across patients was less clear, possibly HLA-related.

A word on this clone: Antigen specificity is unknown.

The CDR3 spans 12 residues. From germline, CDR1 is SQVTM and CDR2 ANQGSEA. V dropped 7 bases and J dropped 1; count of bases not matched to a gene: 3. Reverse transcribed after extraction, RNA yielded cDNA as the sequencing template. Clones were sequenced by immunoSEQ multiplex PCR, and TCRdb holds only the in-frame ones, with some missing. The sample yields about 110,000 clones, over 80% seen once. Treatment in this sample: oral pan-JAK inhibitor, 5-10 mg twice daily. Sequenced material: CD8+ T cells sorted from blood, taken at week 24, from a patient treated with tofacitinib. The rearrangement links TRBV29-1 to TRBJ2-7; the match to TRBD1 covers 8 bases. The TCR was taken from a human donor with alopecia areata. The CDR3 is CSARQGSYEQYF. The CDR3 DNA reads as TGCAGCGCCAGACAGGGGTCCTACGAGCAGTACTTC.